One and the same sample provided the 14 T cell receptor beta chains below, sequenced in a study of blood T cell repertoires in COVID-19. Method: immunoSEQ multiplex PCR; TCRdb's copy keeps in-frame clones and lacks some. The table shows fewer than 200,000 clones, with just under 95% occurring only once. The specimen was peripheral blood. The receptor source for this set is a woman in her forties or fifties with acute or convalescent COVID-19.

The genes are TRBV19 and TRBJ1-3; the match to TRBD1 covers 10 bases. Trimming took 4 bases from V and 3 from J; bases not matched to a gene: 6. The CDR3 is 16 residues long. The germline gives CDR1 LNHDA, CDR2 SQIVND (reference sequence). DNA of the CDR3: TGTGCCAGTAGTACCTGGGACAGGGGCTATGGAAACACCATATATTTT. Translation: CASSTWDRGYGNTIYF.

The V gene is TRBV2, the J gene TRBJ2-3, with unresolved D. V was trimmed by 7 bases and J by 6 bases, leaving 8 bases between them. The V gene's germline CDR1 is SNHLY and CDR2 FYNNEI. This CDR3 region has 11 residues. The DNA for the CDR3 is TGTGCCAGCACCGCACAGGATACGCAGTATTTT. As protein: CASTAQDTQYF.

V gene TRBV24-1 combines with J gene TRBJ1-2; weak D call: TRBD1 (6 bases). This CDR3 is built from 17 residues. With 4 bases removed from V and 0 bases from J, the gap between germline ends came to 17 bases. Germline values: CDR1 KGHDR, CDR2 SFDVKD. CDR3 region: CATSDPRDTQANYGYTF. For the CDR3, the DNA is TGTGCCACCAGTGACCCCCGGGACACTCAAGCTAACTATGGCTACACCTTC.

Here the CDR3 reads CAWSVLGGTQVYEQYF. The CDR3 DNA follows: TGTGCCTGGAGTGTACTTGGCGGGACTCAAGTCTACGAGCAGTACTTC. This sequence joins TRBV30 and TRBJ2-7, with D perhaps matching TRBD2 (6 bases). V was clipped by 0 bases and J by 3 bases, with 18 bases between them. Germline V gene data show CDR1 as GTSNPN and CDR2 as SVGIG (reference sequence). This CDR3 has 16 residues.

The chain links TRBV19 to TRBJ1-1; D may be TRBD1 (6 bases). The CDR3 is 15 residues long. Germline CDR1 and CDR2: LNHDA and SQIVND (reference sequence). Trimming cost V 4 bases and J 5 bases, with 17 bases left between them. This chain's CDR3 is CASSKPNLRGTEAFF. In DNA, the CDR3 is TGTGCCAGTAGTAAACCCAATCTAAGGGGGACTGAAGCTTTCTTT.

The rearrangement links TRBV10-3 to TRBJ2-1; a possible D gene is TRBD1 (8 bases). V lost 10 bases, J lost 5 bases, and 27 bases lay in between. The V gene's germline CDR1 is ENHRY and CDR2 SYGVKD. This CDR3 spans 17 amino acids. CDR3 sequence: CATRGQAGQGIDNEQFF. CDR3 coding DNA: TGTGCCACGCGGGGGCAGGCTGGACAGGGAATAGACAATGAGCAGTTCTTC.

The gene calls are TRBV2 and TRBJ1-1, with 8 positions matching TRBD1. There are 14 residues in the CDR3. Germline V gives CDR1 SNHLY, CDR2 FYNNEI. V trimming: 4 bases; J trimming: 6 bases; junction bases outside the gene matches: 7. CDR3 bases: TGTGCCAGCAGTGTTCAGGGGGCGCGAGCTGAAGCTTTCTTT. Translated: CASSVQGARAEAFF.

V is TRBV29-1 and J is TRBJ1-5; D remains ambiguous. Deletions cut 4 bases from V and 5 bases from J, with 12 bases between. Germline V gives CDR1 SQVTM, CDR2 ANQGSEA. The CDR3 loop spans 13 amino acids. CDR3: CSVAQTPDQPQHF. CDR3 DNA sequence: TGCAGCGTTGCCCAGACACCGGATCAGCCCCAGCATTTT.

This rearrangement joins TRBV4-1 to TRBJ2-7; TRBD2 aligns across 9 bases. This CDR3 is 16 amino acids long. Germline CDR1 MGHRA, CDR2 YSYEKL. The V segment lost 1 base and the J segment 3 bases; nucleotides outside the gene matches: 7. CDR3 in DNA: TGCGCCAGCAGCCAAGTTTCTGCGGGGGGGGACTACGAGCAGTACTTC. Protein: CASSQVSAGGDYEQYF.

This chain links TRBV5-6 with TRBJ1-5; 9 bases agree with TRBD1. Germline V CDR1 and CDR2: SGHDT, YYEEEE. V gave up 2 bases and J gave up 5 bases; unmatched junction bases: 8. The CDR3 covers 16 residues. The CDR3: CASSFMDRGSHQPQHF. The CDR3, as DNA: TGTGCCAGCAGCTTTATGGACAGGGGATCCCATCAGCCCCAGCATTTT.

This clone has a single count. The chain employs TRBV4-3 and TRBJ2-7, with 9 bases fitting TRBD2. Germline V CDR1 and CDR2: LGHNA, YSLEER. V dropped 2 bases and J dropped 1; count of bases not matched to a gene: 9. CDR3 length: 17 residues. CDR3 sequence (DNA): TGCGCCAGCAGCCAAAGGTATCTAGCGGGGCTTTCCTACGAGCAGTACTTC. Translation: CASSQRYLAGLSYEQYF.

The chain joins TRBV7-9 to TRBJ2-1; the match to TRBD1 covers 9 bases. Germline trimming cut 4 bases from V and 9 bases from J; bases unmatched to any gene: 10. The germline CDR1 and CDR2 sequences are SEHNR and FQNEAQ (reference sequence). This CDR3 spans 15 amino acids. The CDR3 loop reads CASSYTGTGMGEQFF. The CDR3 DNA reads TGTGCCAGCAGCTACACCGGGACAGGGATGGGTGAGCAGTTCTTC.

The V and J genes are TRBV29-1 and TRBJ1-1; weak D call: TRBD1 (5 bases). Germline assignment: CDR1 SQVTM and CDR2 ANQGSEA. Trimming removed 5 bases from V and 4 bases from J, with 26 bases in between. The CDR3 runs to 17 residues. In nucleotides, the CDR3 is TGCAGCGTTTTCCCCCCTGGGATGAAGTTAAGGGGCACTGAAGCTTTCTTT. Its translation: CSVFPPGMKLRGTEAFF. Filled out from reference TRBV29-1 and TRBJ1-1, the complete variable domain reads SAVISQKPSRDICQRGTSLTIQCQVDSQVTMMFWYRQQPGQSLTLIATANQGSEATYESGFVIDKFPISRPNLTFSTLTVSNMSPEDSSIYLCSVFPPGMKLRGTEAFFGQGTRLTVV.

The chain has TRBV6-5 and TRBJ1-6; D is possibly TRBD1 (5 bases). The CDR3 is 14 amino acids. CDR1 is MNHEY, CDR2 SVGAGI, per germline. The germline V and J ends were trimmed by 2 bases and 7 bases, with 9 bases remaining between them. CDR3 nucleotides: TGTGCCAGCAGTTACATGGCAGGGAATTCACCCCTCCACTTT. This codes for CASSYMAGNSPLHF.